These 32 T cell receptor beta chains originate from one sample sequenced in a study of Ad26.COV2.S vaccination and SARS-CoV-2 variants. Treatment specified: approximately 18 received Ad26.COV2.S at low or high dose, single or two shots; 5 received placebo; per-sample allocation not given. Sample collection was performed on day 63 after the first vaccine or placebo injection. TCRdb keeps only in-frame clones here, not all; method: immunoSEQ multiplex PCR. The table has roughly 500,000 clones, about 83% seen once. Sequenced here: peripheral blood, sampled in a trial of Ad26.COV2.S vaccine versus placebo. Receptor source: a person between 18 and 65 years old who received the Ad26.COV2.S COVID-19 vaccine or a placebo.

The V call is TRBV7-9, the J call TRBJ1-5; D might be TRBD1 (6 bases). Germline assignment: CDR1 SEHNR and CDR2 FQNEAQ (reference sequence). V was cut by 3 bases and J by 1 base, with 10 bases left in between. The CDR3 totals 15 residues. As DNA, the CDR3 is TGTGCCAGCAGCTTGCAGGGGCCAAGCAATCAGCCCCAGCATTTT. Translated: CASSLQGPSNQPQHF. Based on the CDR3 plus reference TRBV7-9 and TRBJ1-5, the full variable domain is DTGVSQNPRHKITKRGQNVTFRCDPISEHNRLYWYRQTLGQGPEFLTYFQNEAQLEKSRLLSDRFSAERPKGSFSTLEIQRTEQGDSAMYLCASSLQGPSNQPQHFGDGTRLSIL.

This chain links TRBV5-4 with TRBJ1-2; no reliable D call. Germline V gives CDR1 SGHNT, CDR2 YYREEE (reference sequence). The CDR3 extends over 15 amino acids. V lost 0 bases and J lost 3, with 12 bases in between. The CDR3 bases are TGTGCCAGCAGCTTGGCCTTGTCAGGAGACTATGGCTACACCTTC. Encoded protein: CASSLALSGDYGYTF.

The CDR3 DNA is TGTGCCTGGAGTGTACTCTCCGGCTACACCTTC. It yields the protein CAWSVLSGYTF. The rearrangement uses TRBV30 and TRBJ1-2; D gene ambiguous. V was shortened by 0 bases and J by 8 bases, with 7 bases between the two germline ends. The CDR3 loop spans 11 amino acids. Germline V lookup: CDR1 GTSNPN, CDR2 SVGIG (reference sequence).

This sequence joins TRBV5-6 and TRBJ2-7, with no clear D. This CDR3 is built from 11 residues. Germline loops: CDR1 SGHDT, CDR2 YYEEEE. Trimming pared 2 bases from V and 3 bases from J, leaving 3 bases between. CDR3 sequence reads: CASSFRYEQYF. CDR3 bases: TGTGCCAGCAGCTTTCGCTACGAGCAGTACTTC.

CDR3 nucleotide sequence: TGTGCCAGCAGTTTGACCCCCACAGGGGATGGCTACACCTTC. It translates to CASSLTPTGDGYTF. The chain is built from TRBV28 and TRBJ1-2; 7 positions match TRBD1. Per germline, CDR1 MDHEN and CDR2 SYDVKM. This CDR3 has 14 amino acids. The junction had 7 bases not matched to a gene; V was cut back by 3 bases and J by 6 bases.

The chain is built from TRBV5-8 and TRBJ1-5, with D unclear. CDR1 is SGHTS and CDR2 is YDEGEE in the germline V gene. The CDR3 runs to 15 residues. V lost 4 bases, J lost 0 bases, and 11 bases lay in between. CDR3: CASSTGAYSNQPQHF. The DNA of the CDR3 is TGTGCCAGCAGCACCGGAGCCTATAGCAATCAGCCCCAGCATTTT.

This CDR3 is CASSKCVAGGRKSTDTQYF. The CDR3 DNA is TGTGCCAGCAGCAAATGCGTTGCGGGAGGAAGAAAAAGCACAGATACGCAGTATTTT. V and J are TRBV21-1 and TRBJ2-3; TRBD2 was called by the table and not checked on the DNA. TRBV21-1 is flagged as a pseudogene. This CDR3 spans 19 amino acids.

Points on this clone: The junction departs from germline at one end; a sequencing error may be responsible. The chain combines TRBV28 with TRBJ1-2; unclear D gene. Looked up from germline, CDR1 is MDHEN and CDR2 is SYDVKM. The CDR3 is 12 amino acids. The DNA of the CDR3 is TGTGCAAGCAATCAAATTAACTATGGCTACACCTTC. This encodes CASNQINYGYTF.

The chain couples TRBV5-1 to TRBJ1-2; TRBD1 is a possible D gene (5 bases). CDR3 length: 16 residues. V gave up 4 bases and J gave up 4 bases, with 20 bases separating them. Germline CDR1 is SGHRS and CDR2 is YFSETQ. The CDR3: CASSQNRRAYFYGYTF. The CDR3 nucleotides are TGCGCCAGCAGCCAAAACAGGAGAGCCTACTTCTATGGCTACACCTTC. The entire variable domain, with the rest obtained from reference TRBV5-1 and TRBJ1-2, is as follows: KAGVTQTPRYLIKTRGQQVTLSCSPISGHRSVSWYQQTPGQGLQFLFEYFSETQRNKGNFPGRFSGRQFSNSRSEMNVSTLELGDSALYLCASSQNRRAYFYGYTFGSGTRLTVV.

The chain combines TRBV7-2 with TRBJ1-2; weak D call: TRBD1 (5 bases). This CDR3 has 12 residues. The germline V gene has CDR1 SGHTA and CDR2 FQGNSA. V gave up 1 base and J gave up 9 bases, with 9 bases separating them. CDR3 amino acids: CASSLVGQSYTF. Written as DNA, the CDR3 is TGTGCCAGCAGCTTAGTGGGGCAAAGCTACACCTTC.

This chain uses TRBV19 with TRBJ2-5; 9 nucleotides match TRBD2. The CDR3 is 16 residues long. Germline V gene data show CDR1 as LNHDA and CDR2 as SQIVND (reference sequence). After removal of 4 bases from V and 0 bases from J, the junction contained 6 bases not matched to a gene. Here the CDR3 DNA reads TGTGCCAGTAGTAAAGCGGGGGGCAAATACCAAGAGACCCAGTACTTC. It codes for CASSKAGGKYQETQYF.

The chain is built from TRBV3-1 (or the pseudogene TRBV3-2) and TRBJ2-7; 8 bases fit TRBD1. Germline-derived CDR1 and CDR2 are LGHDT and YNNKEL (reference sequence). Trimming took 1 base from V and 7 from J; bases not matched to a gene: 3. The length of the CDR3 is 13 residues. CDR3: CASSQGGDREQYF. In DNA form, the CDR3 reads TGTGCCAGCAGCCAAGGGGGGGACAGGGAGCAGTACTTC.

CDR3 nucleotide sequence: TGTGCCAGCAGCCTGGGACTACTGGGGGGTGAGACCCAGTACTTC. Protein product: CASSLGLLGGETQYF. This rearrangement joins TRBV5-8 to TRBJ2-5, with 7 positions matching TRBD2. The V segment lost 4 bases and the J segment 5 bases; nucleotides outside the gene matches: 11. The CDR3 length is 15 residues. Germline CDR1 reads SGHTS; CDR2 reads YDEGEE.

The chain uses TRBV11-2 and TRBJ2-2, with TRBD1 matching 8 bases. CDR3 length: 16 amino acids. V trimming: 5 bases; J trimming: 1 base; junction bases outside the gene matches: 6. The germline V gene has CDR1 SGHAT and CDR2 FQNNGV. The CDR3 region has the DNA TGTGCCAGCAGCCTCTCCGGGACAGGGAACACCGGGGAGCTGTTTTTT. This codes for CASSLSGTGNTGELFF.

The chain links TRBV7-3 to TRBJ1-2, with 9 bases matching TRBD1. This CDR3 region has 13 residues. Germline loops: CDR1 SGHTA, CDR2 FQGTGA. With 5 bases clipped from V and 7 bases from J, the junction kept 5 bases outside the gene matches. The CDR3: CASSPGTGSGYTF. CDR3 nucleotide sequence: TGTGCCAGCAGCCCCGGGACAGGGTCTGGCTACACCTTC.

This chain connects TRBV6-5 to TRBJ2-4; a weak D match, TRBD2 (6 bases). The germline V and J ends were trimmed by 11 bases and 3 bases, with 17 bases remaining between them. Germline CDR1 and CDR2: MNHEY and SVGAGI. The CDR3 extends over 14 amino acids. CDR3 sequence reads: CAASDGTYKNIQYF. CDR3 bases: TGTGCCGCCTCTGACGGGACTTACAAAAACATTCAGTACTTC.

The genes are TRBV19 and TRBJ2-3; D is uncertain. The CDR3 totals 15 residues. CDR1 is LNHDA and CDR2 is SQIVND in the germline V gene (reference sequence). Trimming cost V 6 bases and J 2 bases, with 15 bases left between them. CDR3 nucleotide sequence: TGTGCCAGTAGCCCTGCCCAGATCCACACAGATACGCAGTATTTT. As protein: CASSPAQIHTDTQYF.

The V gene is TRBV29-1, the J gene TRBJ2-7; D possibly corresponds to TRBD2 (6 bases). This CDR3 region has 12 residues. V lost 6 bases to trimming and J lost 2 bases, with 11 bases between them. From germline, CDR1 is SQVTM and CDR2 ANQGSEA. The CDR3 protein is CSVRGTPYEQYF. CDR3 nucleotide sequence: TGCAGCGTCCGCGGGACCCCCTACGAGCAGTACTTC.

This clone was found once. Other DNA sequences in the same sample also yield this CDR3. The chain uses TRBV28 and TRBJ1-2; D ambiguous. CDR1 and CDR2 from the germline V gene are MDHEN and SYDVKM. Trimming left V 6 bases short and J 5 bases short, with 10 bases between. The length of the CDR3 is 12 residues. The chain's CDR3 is CASSPRQYGYTF. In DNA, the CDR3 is TGTGCCAGCAGCCCCCGGCAGTATGGCTACACCTTC.

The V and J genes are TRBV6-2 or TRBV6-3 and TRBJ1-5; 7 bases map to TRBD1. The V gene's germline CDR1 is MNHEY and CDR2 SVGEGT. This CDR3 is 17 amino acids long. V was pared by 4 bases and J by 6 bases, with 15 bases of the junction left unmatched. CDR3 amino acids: CASSSHQGQPTGQPQHF. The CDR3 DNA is TGTGCCAGCAGTTCCCACCAGGGACAGCCCACGGGTCAGCCCCAGCATTTT.

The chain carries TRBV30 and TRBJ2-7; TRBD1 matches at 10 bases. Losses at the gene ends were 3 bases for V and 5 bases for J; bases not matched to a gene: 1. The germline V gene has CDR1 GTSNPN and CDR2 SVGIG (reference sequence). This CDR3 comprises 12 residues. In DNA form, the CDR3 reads TGTGCCTGGAGGGACAGGGGGAACGAGCAGTACTTC. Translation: CAWRDRGNEQYF.

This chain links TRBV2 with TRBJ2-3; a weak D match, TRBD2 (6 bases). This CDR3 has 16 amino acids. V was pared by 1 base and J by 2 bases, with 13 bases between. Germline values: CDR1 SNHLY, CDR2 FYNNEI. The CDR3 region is CASSEDEGRDTDTQYF. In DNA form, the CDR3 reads TGTGCCAGCAGTGAAGATGAGGGGCGGGACACAGATACGCAGTATTTT.

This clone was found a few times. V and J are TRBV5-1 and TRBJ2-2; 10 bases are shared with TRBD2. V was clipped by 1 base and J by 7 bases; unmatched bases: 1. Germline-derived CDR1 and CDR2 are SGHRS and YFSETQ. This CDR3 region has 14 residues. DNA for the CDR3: TGCGCCAGCAGCTTGCCTAGCGGGAGCGGGGAGCTGTTTTTT. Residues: CASSLPSGSGELFF. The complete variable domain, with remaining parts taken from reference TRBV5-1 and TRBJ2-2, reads KAGVTQTPRYLIKTRGQQVTLSCSPISGHRSVSWYQQTPGQGLQFLFEYFSETQRNKGNFPGRFSGRQFSNSRSEMNVSTLELGDSALYLCASSLPSGSGELFFGEGSRLTVL.

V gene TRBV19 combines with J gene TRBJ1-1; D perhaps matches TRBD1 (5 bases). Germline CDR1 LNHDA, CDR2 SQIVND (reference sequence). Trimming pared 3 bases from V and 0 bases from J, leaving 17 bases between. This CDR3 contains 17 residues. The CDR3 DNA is TGTGCCAGTAGTATTATAGCAGGGACCACCATGAACACTGAAGCTTTCTTT. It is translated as CASSIIAGTTMNTEAFF.

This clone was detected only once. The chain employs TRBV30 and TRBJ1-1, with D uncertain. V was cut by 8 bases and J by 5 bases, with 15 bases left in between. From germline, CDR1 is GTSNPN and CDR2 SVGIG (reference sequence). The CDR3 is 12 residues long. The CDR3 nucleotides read TGTGCCCTTCGGACGGCTATTACTGAAGCTTTCTTT. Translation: CALRTAITEAFF.

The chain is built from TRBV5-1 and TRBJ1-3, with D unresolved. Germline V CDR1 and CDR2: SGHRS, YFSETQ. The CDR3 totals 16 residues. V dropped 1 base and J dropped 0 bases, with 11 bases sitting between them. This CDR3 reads CASSLKSSSSGNTIYF. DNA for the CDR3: TGCGCCAGCAGCTTGAAGTCTTCTTCCTCTGGAAACACCATATATTTT.

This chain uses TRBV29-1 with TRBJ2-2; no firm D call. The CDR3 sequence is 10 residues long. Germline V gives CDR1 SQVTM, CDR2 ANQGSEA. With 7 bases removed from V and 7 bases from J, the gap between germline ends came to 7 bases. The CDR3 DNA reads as TGCAGCGCACAACACGGGGAGCTGTTTTTT. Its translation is CSAQHGELFF.

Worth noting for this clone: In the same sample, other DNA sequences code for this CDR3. The CDR3 protein is CASSPGGNTEAFF. The CDR3 nucleotides read TGTGCCAGTTCGCCAGGTGGGAACACTGAAGCTTTCTTT. The chain has TRBV12-3 or TRBV12-4 and TRBJ1-1; D is undetermined. The V end lost 9 bases, the J end lost 1 base, and 12 bases lay between the germline ends. The CDR3 totals 13 residues.

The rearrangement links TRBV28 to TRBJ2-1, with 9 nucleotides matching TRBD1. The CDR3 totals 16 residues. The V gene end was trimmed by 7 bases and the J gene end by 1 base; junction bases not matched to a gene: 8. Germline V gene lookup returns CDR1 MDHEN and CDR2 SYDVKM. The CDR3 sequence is CASTDGTGRSYNEQFF. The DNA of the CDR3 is TGTGCCAGCACCGACGGGACAGGGAGGTCCTACAATGAGCAGTTCTTC.

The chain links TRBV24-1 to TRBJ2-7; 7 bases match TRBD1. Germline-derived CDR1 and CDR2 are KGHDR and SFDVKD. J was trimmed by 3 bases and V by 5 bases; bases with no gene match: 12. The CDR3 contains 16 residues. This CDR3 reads CATSGHTQGIGYEQYF. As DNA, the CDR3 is TGTGCCACCAGTGGGCATACACAGGGGATAGGCTACGAGCAGTACTTC.

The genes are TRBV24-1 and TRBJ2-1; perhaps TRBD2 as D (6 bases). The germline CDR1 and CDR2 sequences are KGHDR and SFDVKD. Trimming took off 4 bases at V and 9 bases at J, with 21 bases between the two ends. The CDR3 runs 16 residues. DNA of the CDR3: TGTGCCACCAGTGACCCTTCTGGGGGAGGCCAGGGTGAGCAGTTCTTC. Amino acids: CATSDPSGGGQGEQFF.

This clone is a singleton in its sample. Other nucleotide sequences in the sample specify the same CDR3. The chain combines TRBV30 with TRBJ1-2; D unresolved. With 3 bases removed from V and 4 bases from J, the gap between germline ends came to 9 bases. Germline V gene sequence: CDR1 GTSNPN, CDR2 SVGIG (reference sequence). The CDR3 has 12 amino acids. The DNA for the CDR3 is TGTGCCTGGAGCGGCGGGAGCTATGGCTACACCTTC. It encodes CAWSGGSYGYTF. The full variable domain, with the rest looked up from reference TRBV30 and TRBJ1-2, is SQTIHQWPATLVQPVGSPLSLECTVEGTSNPNLYWYRQAAGRGLQLLFYSVGIGQISSEVPQNLSASRPQDRQFILSSKKLLLSDSGFYLCAWSGGSYGYTFGSGTRLTVV.